These T cell receptor beta chains were read from a single sample in a study of radiation and T cells in renal cell carcinoma. Libraries were prepared by immunoSEQ multiplex PCR; TCRdb keeps only in-frame clonotypes and omits some of them. This table has more than 20,000 clones, 81% appearing once. Here the sequenced sample was blood, taken from a patient whose treatment included radiotherapy and nephrectomy. These receptors were taken from a man aged 60-69 years with renal cell carcinoma. Both conserved end residues are part of each CDR3. A D gene is named only where the DNA matches it firmly. A row's size may be missing; if present it is once, few, many or a size class.

D	length	V	size	J	CDR3	DNA
TRBD2	16	TRBV4-2	.	TRBJ2-3	CASSQGTSGSTDTQYF	TGTGCCAGCAGCCAAGGGACTAGCGGTAGCACAGATACGCAGTATTTT
.	11	TRBV29-1	.	TRBJ2-7	CSVAQSYEQYF	TGCAGCGTTGCACAGTCCTACGAGCAGTACTTC
TRBD1	18	TRBV23-1	.	TRBJ2-7	CASSYWDRERNLNYEQYF	TGCGCCAGCAGTTATTGGGACAGGGAGAGAAATCTGAATTACGAGCAGTACTTC
.	16	TRBV19	.	TRBJ2-2	CASSYVRGRATGELFF	TGTGCCAGTAGTTATGTGAGGGGGAGGGCCACCGGGGAGCTGTTTTTT
.	15	TRBV15	.	TRBJ1-4	CATSRGGSPNEKLFF	TGTGCCACCAGCAGAGGGGGGAGCCCTAATGAAAAACTGTTTTTT
.	12	TRBV7-9	.	TRBJ2-5	CASSLMEETQYF	TGTGCCAGCAGCTTAATGGAAGAGACCCAGTACTTC
.	15	TRBV5-1	.	TRBJ2-5	CASSFPKGNEETQYF	TGCGCCAGCAGCTTTCCCAAGGGCAACGAAGAGACCCAGTACTTC
.	12	TRBV29-1	few	TRBJ2-1	CSALTRMAEQFF	TGCAGCGCCCTGACTAGGATGGCTGAGCAGTTCTTC
.	15	TRBV5-1	.	TRBJ1-1	CASSLAIGGGTEAFF	TGCGCCAGCAGCTTGGCCATAGGAGGGGGCACTGAAGCTTTCTTT
.	15	TRBV4-1	.	TRBJ1-3	CASSQDSRSGNTIYF	TGCGCCAGCAGCCAAGACAGCCGCTCTGGAAACACCATATATTTT
.	12	TRBV10-3	.	TRBJ1-5	CAISDNNQPQHF	TGTGCCATCAGTGATAATAATCAGCCCCAGCATTTT
TRBD2	13	TRBV2	once	TRBJ2-3	CASSEMGEGTQYF	TGTGCCAGCAGTGAAATGGGGGAGGGTACGCAGTATTTT
.	15	TRBV19	.	TRBJ2-5	CASTPSGSRQETQYF	TGTGCCAGTACCCCCTCGGGCAGTAGACAAGAGACCCAGTACTTC
.	12	TRBV7-7	.	TRBJ2-1	CASHARGGEQFF	TGTGCCAGCCACGCGAGGGGGGGCGAACAGTTCTTC
TRBD1	14	TRBV29-1	.	TRBJ2-7	CSVEDGDSSYEQYF	TGCAGCGTTGAAGACGGGGACAGCTCCTACGAGCAGTACTTC
.	11	TRBV5-6	.	TRBJ1-1	CASSLVTEAFF	TGTGCCAGCAGCTTGGTCACTGAAGCTTTCTTT
.	15	TRBV19	once	TRBJ2-3	CASSIQGNPRDTQYF	TGTGCCAGTAGTATCCAGGGGAATCCCCGGGATACGCAGTATTTT
.	14	TRBV7-3	once	TRBJ2-3	CASSAGTHTDTQYF	TGTGCCAGCAGCGCTGGGACTCACACAGATACGCAGTATTTT
.	11	TRBV29-1	few	TRBJ1-1	CSVRGDTEAFF	TGCAGCGTACGGGGGGACACTGAAGCTTTCTTT
TRBD1	16	TRBV18	.	TRBJ2-7	CASSPSLGQGGGEQYF	TGTGCCAGCTCACCATCTTTGGGACAGGGCGGTGGGGAGCAGTACTTC
.	14	TRBV4-1	.	TRBJ2-1	CASSQPTSRHEQFF	TGCGCCAGCAGCCAGCCCACTAGCAGGCATGAGCAGTTCTTC
TRBD2	15	TRBV15	few	TRBJ2-3	CATSRALAATDTQYF	TGTGCCACCAGCAGAGCTCTAGCGGCCACAGATACGCAGTATTTT
.	17	TRBV23-1	.	TRBJ1-1	CASGHRPPGDFWGEAFF	TGCGCCAGCGGCCACAGACCCCCGGGGGACTTTTGGGGTGAAGCTTTCTTT
.	14	TRBV30	once	TRBJ1-5	CAWTTGFGNQPQHF	TGTGCCTGGACAACAGGGTTCGGCAATCAGCCCCAGCATTTT
.	18	TRBV21-1	.	TRBJ1-5	CASRLRTVDGDGNQPQHF	TGTGCCAGCAGGCTAAGGACAGTGGATGGCGACGGGAATCAGCCCCAGCATTTT
TRBD1	13	TRBV5-1	.	TRBJ2-4	CASTGTGENIQYF	TGCGCCAGCACCGGGACAGGGGAAAACATTCAGTACTTC
.	14	TRBV6-5	.	TRBJ1-6	CASRKNRSYSPLHF	TGTGCCAGCAGAAAAAACAGATCCTATTCACCCCTCCACTTT
.	14	TRBV5-1	.	TRBJ1-1	CASSSGGGGTEAFF	TGCGCCAGCAGCTCCGGCGGGGGAGGGACTGAAGCTTTCTTT
.	18	TRBV4-3	.	TRBJ1-6	CASSQDSVRIGYNSPLHF	TGCGCCAGCAGCCAAGATAGTGTAAGGATTGGCTATAATTCACCCCTCCACTTT
TRBD1	16	TRBV7-9	.	TRBJ2-7	CASSKTTGWVPYEQYF	TGTGCCAGCAGCAAGACGACAGGGTGGGTACCCTACGAGCAGTACTTC
TRBD2	17	TRBV7-2	.	TRBJ2-2	CASSLASGRVNTGELFF	TGTGCCAGCAGCTTAGCCAGCGGGAGGGTGAACACCGGGGAGCTGTTTTTT
.	16	TRBV5-1	few	TRBJ2-7	CASSLNSDTSVYEQYF	TGCGCCAGCAGCTTGAATAGCGACACCTCAGTTTACGAGCAGTACTTC
.	16	TRBV21-1	.	TRBJ2-7	CASSKAPWTEIYEQYF	TGTGCCAGCAGCAAAGCCCCCTGGACAGAGATCTACGAGCAGTACTTC
TRBD2	17	TRBV4-1	.	TRBJ2-3	CASSQDPSGSYTDTQYF	TGCGCCAGCAGCCAGGACCCTAGCGGGAGTTATACAGATACGCAGTATTTT
TRBD1	14	TRBV11-2	.	TRBJ2-7	CASRRDREGYEQYF	TGTGCCAGCAGGCGGGACAGGGAAGGGTACGAGCAGTACTTC
.	13	TRBV5-8	.	TRBJ2-3	CASSLGGKDTQYF	TGTGCCAGCAGCCTCGGTGGGAAAGATACGCAGTATTTT
.	13	TRBV27	many	TRBJ1-1	CASNLNFGTEAFF	TGTGCCAGTAATCTAAACTTTGGCACTGAAGCTTTCTTT
TRBD2	15	TRBV4-1	.	TRBJ2-2	CASSVTSGNTGELFF	TGCGCCAGCAGCGTCACTAGCGGGAACACCGGGGAGCTGTTTTTT
TRBD1	15	TRBV7-9	.	TRBJ1-1	CASSPPGTGKTEAFF	TGTGCCAGCAGCCCGCCCGGGACAGGGAAAACTGAAGCTTTCTTT